This TCR beta chain is drawn from a study of control samples from healthy donors and cancer patients. Germline-derived CDR1 and CDR2 are MGHRA and YSYEKL. Trimming removed 0 bases from V and 0 bases from J; junction bases left unmatched: 4. The CDR3 is 16 amino acids. The table came from immunoSEQ multiplex PCR; TCRdb's copy has only in-frame clones and leaves some out. The sample records nearly 200,000 clones, around 93% being singletons. Sequencing was performed on blood. This chain uses TRBV4-1 with TRBJ1-1, with TRBD1 identical over 7 bases. The TCR was taken from a man aged 30-40 years in good health. In DNA, the CDR3 is TGCGCCAGCAGCCAAGATGGGACAGCCATGAACACTGAAGCTTTCTTT. Translating it yields CASSQDGTAMNTEAFF.